The 30 T cell receptor beta chains in this list originate from one sample, sequenced in a study of Ad26.COV2.S vaccination and SARS-CoV-2 variants (dated by TCRdb to 2020 to 2023). Interpreted using the paper, the treatment or condition label stands for: some 19 received Ad26.COV2.S at low or high dose, single or two shots; 5 received placebo; per-sample allocation not given. For vaccine and placebo recipients, the sequenced repertoires came from samples collected on day 63 after the first injection. Libraries were made using the immunoSEQ multiplex PCR assay. Drawn from immuneACCESS, this table holds only the in-frame rearrangements with V and J called that TCRdb kept. Clones are partly lost; checked studies trace under half to an unresolved V gene and leave the rest unexplained. Present in this sample are hundreds of thousands of clones, 90% of which were seen just once. The ten largest account for 10% to 15% of the sample.

Sample: peripheral blood, taken in a trial of Ad26.COV2.S vaccine versus placebo. These TCRs come from a person between 18 and 65 years old who received the Ad26.COV2.S COVID-19 vaccine or a placebo.

The chain joins TRBV4-1 to TRBJ2-2; possible D gene TRBD1, 5 bases. V was cut by 1 base and J by 6 bases, with 12 bases left in between. The CDR3 consists of 15 residues. Per the germline V gene, CDR1 is MGHRA and CDR2 is YSYEKL. The CDR3, as DNA: TGCGCCAGCAGCCAAGTTCAGGAAGGGGCCGGGGAGCTGTTTTTT. This codes for CASSQVQEGAGELFF.

The chain employs TRBV3-1 (or the pseudogene TRBV3-2) and TRBJ2-1, with D possibly being TRBD1 or TRBD2 (6 bases each). Germline values: CDR1 LGHDT, CDR2 YNNKEL (reference sequence). The CDR3 consists of 15 residues. The ends were cut back, 6 bases at V and 5 bases at J, with 17 bases in the middle. CDR3 amino acids: CASSLGGGRDNEQFF. In nucleotides, the CDR3 is TGTGCCAGCAGTCTCGGAGGGGGAAGGGACAATGAGCAGTTCTTC.

The J gene is TRBJ1-4, the V gene TRBV7-9, with TRBD1 matching over 7 bases. Germline-derived CDR1 and CDR2 are SEHNR and FQNEAQ (reference sequence). V was pared by 3 bases and J by 2 bases, with 0 bases of the junction left unmatched. There are 14 residues in the CDR3. The CDR3 reads CASSLGQTNEKLFF. CDR3 nucleotide sequence: TGTGCCAGCAGCTTGGGACAGACTAATGAAAAACTGTTTTTT. Based on the CDR3 plus reference TRBV7-9 and TRBJ1-4, the full variable domain is DTGVSQNPRHKITKRGQNVTFRCDPISEHNRLYWYRQTLGQGPEFLTYFQNEAQLEKSRLLSDRFSAERPKGSFSTLEIQRTEQGDSAMYLCASSLGQTNEKLFFGSGTQLSVL.

The V call is TRBV19, the J call TRBJ1-2; 10 bases fit TRBD1. The CDR3 runs 16 residues. Germline trimming cut 6 bases from V and 4 bases from J; bases unmatched to any gene: 11. CDR1 and CDR2 (germline): LNHDA, SQIVND (reference sequence). The CDR3 loop reads CASRTGGPGDPYGYTF. CDR3 coding DNA: TGTGCCAGTAGGACAGGGGGCCCGGGAGACCCCTATGGCTACACCTTC.

The rearrangement links TRBV7-9 to TRBJ2-7; 8 bases align to TRBD1. Trimming took 1 base from V and 4 from J; bases not matched to a gene: 9. Germline V gene sequence: CDR1 SEHNR, CDR2 FQNEAQ (reference sequence). There are 16 residues in the CDR3. The CDR3 DNA is TGTGCCAGCAGCTTAGTCTTGGGACAGGCGTCATACGAGCAGTACTTC. Its protein is CASSLVLGQASYEQYF.

The rearrangement joins TRBV15 to TRBJ2-3; TRBD2 aligns across 8 bases. This CDR3 has 15 residues. Trimming cost V 2 bases and J 4 bases; bases outside gene matches: 5. CDR1 and CDR2 (germline): LNHNV, YYDKDF (reference sequence). Written as DNA, the CDR3 is TGTGCCACCAGCAGAAATAGCGGGATGGCAGATACGCAGTATTTT. This encodes CATSRNSGMADTQYF.

This chain uses TRBV18 with TRBJ2-5, with D tentatively TRBD1 (5 bases). Trimming cost V 3 bases and J 0 bases, with 8 bases left between them. CDR1 is KGHSH, CDR2 LQKENI, per germline. This CDR3 region has 14 residues. The CDR3 bases are TGTGCCAGCTCACCGACAGCCTACCAAGAGACCCAGTACTTC. Translation gives CASSPTAYQETQYF.

This clone was recorded many times. CDR3 DNA: TGTGCCAGCAGCCCCGGGACTAGGGACACAGATACGCAGTATTTT. This gives the protein CASSPGTRDTDTQYF. This chain connects TRBV6-4 to TRBJ2-3, with 8 bases that match TRBD2. The CDR3 extends over 15 amino acids. From germline, CDR1 is MRHNA and CDR2 SNTAGT. V lost 6 bases to trimming and J lost 2 bases; unmatched junction nucleotides: 7.

This clone showed up just once. This chain links TRBV9 with TRBJ2-7; D remains unclear. The CDR3 has 13 amino acids. The V gene's germline CDR1 is SGDLS and CDR2 YYNGEE. With 4 bases removed from V and 5 bases from J, the gap between germline ends came to 13 bases. The CDR3 reads CASSSDLGNEQYF. The CDR3 DNA follows: TGTGCCAGCAGCTCAGACCTGGGAAACGAGCAGTACTTC.

This rearrangement joins TRBV7-2 to TRBJ2-1; TRBD2 agrees at 13 bases. The germline V gene has CDR1 SGHTA and CDR2 FQGNSA. There are 17 residues in the CDR3. Unmatched junction bases numbered 11, after V lost 3 bases and J lost 9 bases. CDR3 bases: TGTGCCAGCAGCTTGGGACCCGGGACTAGCGGGACTGGTGAGCAGTTCTTC. Translating it yields CASSLGPGTSGTGEQFF.

This CDR3 reads CASRNRVGYEQYF. DNA of the CDR3: TGTGCCAGCAGAAACAGGGTGGGGTACGAGCAGTACTTC. This chain connects TRBV6-5 to TRBJ2-7; perhaps TRBD1 as D (6 bases). Germline V CDR1 and CDR2: MNHEY, SVGAGI. This CDR3 is 13 amino acids long. V shed 6 bases and J shed 4 bases, with 13 bases lying between them.

This rearrangement joins TRBV11-2 to TRBJ2-2; perhaps D is TRBD1 or TRBD2 (6 bases each). V was shortened by 1 base and J by 0 bases, with 12 bases between the two germline ends. The CDR3 extends over 17 amino acids. Germline CDR1 is SGHAT and CDR2 is FQNNGV. The CDR3 coding sequence is TGTGCCAGCAGCTTAGGTCACGGGGGCTCGAACACCGGGGAGCTGTTTTTT. Encoded protein: CASSLGHGGSNTGELFF.

The V gene is TRBV28, the J gene TRBJ2-1, with 8 bases identical to TRBD1. Germline assignment: CDR1 MDHEN and CDR2 SYDVKM. CDR3 length: 15 amino acids. Losses at the gene ends were 4 bases for V and 8 bases for J; bases not matched to a gene: 10. The CDR3 DNA reads TGTGCCAGCAGTTCAGGGGGCGAGGGACGGGATGAGCAGTTCTTC. Translated: CASSSGGEGRDEQFF.

This chain uses TRBV5-5 with TRBJ1-2, with 8 bases aligning to TRBD1. Germline V gene sequence: CDR1 SGHKS, CDR2 YYEKEE (reference sequence). The CDR3 contains 14 residues. J was trimmed by 1 base and V by 4 bases; bases with no gene match: 3. The CDR3 DNA reads as TGTGCCAGCAGCGAAGGACAGGGTAACTATGGCTACACCTTC. Translated: CASSEGQGNYGYTF.

V is TRBV3-1 (or the pseudogene TRBV3-2) and J is TRBJ2-1; D is possibly TRBD2 (6 bases). In germline, CDR1 is LGHDT, CDR2 YNNKEL (reference sequence). The germline V and J ends were trimmed by 2 bases and 0 bases, with 11 bases remaining between them. CDR3 size: 16 residues. The CDR3 DNA reads as TGTGCCAGCAGCCAAAGAGCGGGTGACTCCTACAATGAGCAGTTCTTC. Amino acids: CASSQRAGDSYNEQFF.

This clone was found once. The chain uses TRBV19 and TRBJ2-7, with 7 nucleotides matching TRBD1. This CDR3 comprises 16 residues. In germline, CDR1 is LNHDA, CDR2 SQIVND (reference sequence). The junction had 13 bases not matched to a gene; V was cut back by 4 bases and J by 4 bases. The CDR3 nucleotides read TGTGCCAGTAGTACCTGGGGTCGGGGACAGAATTACGAGCAGTACTTC. It encodes CASSTWGRGQNYEQYF.

This chain connects TRBV11-2 to TRBJ1-3; tentatively, D is TRBD1 (5 bases). Trimming removed 4 bases at V and 0 bases at J, with 13 bases between. The CDR3 is 16 residues long. Germline V gene data show CDR1 as SGHAT and CDR2 as FQNNGV. The CDR3 spells CASSSTGPISGNTIYF. The CDR3 DNA is TGTGCCAGCAGCTCCACGGGACCGATCTCTGGAAACACCATATATTTT.

The chain is built from TRBV25-1 and TRBJ2-1, with 12 bases matching TRBD2. CDR1 is MGHDK and CDR2 is SYGVNS in the germline V gene. CDR3 size: 15 residues. V lost 4 bases, J lost 6 bases, and 4 bases stayed unmatched. The CDR3 reads CASSALAGGANEQFF. The CDR3 DNA is TGTGCCAGCAGTGCGCTAGCGGGAGGGGCCAATGAGCAGTTCTTC.

The rearrangement uses TRBV28 and TRBJ1-5, with D perhaps TRBD1 (5 bases). CDR1 and CDR2 (germline): MDHEN, SYDVKM. The CDR3 spans 15 residues. Between the trimmed V and J ends, which lost 3 bases and 1 base, there was a span of 10 bases. The CDR3 nucleotides read TGTGCCAGCAGTTTCGAAAGGGGAAGCAATCAGCCCCAGCATTTT. Translated: CASSFERGSNQPQHF. The variable domain in full, with the rest retrieved from reference TRBV28 and TRBJ1-5, is DVKVTQSSRYLVKRTGEKVFLECVQDMDHENMFWYRQDPGLGLRLIYFSYDVKMKEKGDIPEGYSVSREKKERFSLILESASTNQTSMYLCASSFERGSNQPQHFGDGTRLSIL.

This CDR3 reads CASSQAASSYYGYTF. CDR3 DNA: TGCGCCAGCAGCCAAGCGGCATCCAGTTACTATGGCTACACCTTC. This rearrangement joins TRBV4-3 to TRBJ1-2, with no clear D. CDR1 LGHNA and CDR2 YSLEER come from the germline V gene. The CDR3 length is 15 residues. The V and J ends lost 1 base and 3 bases respectively, with 12 bases between them.

The rearrangement uses TRBV11-1 and TRBJ2-1; D gene unclear. The CDR3 is 16 amino acids. The germline V gene encodes CDR1 SGHAT and CDR2 FQDESV (reference sequence). Trimming pared 3 bases from V and 8 bases from J, leaving 20 bases between. CDR3 bases: TGTGCCAGCAGCTTGTCGGGTCCTCTTAGTGCGGATGAGCAGTTCTTC. It encodes CASSLSGPLSADEQFF.

The genes are TRBV15 and TRBJ1-6; D not resolved. The V end was cut by 0 bases, the J end by 0 bases, with 6 bases between. CDR3 length: 16 residues. Germline V gene sequence: CDR1 LNHNV, CDR2 YYDKDF (reference sequence). The CDR3 sequence is CATSRDSPSYNSPLHF. CDR3 bases: TGTGCCACCAGCAGAGATTCCCCCTCCTATAATTCACCCCTCCACTTT.

The chain is built from TRBV19 and TRBJ2-7, with D perhaps matching TRBD1 or TRBD2 (5 bases each). The CDR3 has 13 amino acids. Germline-derived CDR1 and CDR2 are LNHDA and SQIVND (reference sequence). V lost 4 bases and J lost 3, with 10 bases in between. As DNA, the CDR3 is TGTGCCAGTAGTACCTGGGACGGCTACGAGCAGTACTTC. Amino acids: CASSTWDGYEQYF. The entire variable domain, with the rest obtained from reference TRBV19 and TRBJ2-7, is as follows: DGGITQSPKYLFRKEGQNVTLSCEQNLNHDAMYWYRQDPGQGLRLIYYSQIVNDFQKGDIAEGYSVSREKKESFPLTVTSAQKNPTAFYLCASSTWDGYEQYFGPGTRLTVT.

The rearrangement uses TRBV25-1 and TRBJ2-2; no definite D call. This CDR3 has 15 residues. Germline V gene sequence: CDR1 MGHDK, CDR2 SYGVNS. V was clipped by 11 bases and J by 1 base, with 17 bases between them. The CDR3: CASSRSPLNTGELFF. In DNA form, the CDR3 reads TGTGCCTCCTCCAGGAGTCCCTTGAACACCGGGGAGCTGTTTTTT.

V and J are TRBV7-8 and TRBJ2-7; D is perhaps TRBD2 (6 bases). V was trimmed by 2 bases and J by 0 bases, leaving 8 bases between them. This CDR3 spans 14 amino acids. Germline loops: CDR1 SGHVS, CDR2 FQNEAQ. DNA for the CDR3: TGTGCCAGCAGCTTATACGGGAGCTCCTACGAGCAGTACTTC. Its protein product is CASSLYGSSYEQYF. The variable domain in full, completed from reference TRBV7-8 and TRBJ2-7, reads GAGVSQSPRYKVAKRGQDVALRCDPISGHVSLFWYQQALGQGPEFLTYFQNEAQLDKSGLPSDRFFAERPEGSVSTLKIQRTQQEDSAVYLCASSLYGSSYEQYFGPGTRLTVT.

The CDR3 nucleotides are TGTGCCAGCCGCTCCCTTGCGGTCACCGGGGAGCTGTTTTTT. Residues: CASRSLAVTGELFF. V usage is TRBV6-5 and J usage is TRBJ2-2, with unresolved D. The CDR3 sequence is 14 residues long. Trimming removed 8 bases from V and 4 bases from J, with 14 bases in between. The germline V gene encodes CDR1 MNHEY and CDR2 SVGAGI.

The chain joins TRBV3-1 (or the pseudogene TRBV3-2) to TRBJ2-1; D is undetermined. The CDR3 is 15 residues long. V lost 0 bases and J 7 bases, leaving 13 bases between the germline ends. Per the germline V gene, CDR1 is LGHDT and CDR2 is YNNKEL (reference sequence). The chain's CDR3 is CASSQDGFVGNEQFF. In DNA, the CDR3 is TGTGCCAGCAGCCAAGATGGTTTCGTGGGAAATGAGCAGTTCTTC.

J is TRBJ1-2 and V is TRBV13; 7 positions agree with TRBD1. CDR3 length: 15 residues. Germline V gene data show CDR1 as PRHDT and CDR2 as FYEKMQ (reference sequence). Losses at the gene ends were 4 bases for V and 1 base for J; bases not matched to a gene: 6. The CDR3 here is CASSSRTGFNYGYTF. The CDR3, as DNA: TGTGCCAGCAGCTCCCGGACAGGATTTAACTATGGCTACACCTTC.

In DNA form, the CDR3 reads TGTGCCAGTAGGACCTCGGGGACAGCTAACTATGGCTACACCTTC. Translated, it gives CASRTSGTANYGYTF. The chain is built from TRBV19 and TRBJ1-2, with 7 nucleotides matching TRBD1. Unmatched junction bases numbered 7, after V lost 6 bases and J lost 0 bases. Germline V gene sequence: CDR1 LNHDA, CDR2 SQIVND (reference sequence). This CDR3 contains 15 residues.

This rearrangement joins TRBV5-4 to TRBJ2-7; D is ambiguous. This CDR3 comprises 9 residues. Germline V gives CDR1 SGHNT, CDR2 YYREEE (reference sequence). The ends were cut back, 3 bases at V and 5 bases at J, with 0 bases in the middle. CDR3 amino acids: CASSYEQYF. CDR3 coding DNA: TGTGCCAGCAGCTACGAGCAGTACTTC.